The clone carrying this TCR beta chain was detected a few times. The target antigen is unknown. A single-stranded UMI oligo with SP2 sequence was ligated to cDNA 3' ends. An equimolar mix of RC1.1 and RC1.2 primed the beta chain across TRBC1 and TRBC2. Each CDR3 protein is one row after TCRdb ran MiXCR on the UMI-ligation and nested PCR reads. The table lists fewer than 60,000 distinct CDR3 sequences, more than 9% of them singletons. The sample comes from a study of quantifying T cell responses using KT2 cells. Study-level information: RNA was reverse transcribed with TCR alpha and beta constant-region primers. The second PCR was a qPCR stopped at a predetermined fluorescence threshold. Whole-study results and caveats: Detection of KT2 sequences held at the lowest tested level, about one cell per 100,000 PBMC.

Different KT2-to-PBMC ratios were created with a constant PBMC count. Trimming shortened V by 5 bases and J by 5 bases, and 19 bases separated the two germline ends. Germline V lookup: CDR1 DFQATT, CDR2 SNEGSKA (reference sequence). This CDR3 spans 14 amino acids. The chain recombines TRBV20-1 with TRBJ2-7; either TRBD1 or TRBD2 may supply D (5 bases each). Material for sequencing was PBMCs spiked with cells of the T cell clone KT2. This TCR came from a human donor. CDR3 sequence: CSAYGTRLRDEQYF. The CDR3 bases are TGCAGTGCTTACGGGACCCGCCTAAGGGACGAGCAGTACTTC.